One sample yielded the 5 T cell receptor beta chains listed below, sequenced in a study of metastatic and nonmetastatic thyroid tumors. No treatment of any kind had been given to any patient before thyroid surgery. TCRdb re-called the PCR reads with MiXCR. The sample yields over 5,000 clones, roughly 34% seen once. The material sequenced was adjacent normal tissue. The receptor set was obtained from a female donor with papillary thyroid cancer or a benign thyroid nodule (not recorded which). Some clones in this sample may be carry-over from other donors' samples.

The DNA for the CDR3 is TGCAGTGCTAGAAGTTCCTCCCTCAGGCATGGCTACACCTTC. Protein product: CSARSSSLRHGYTF. The rearrangement links TRBV20-1 to TRBJ1-2, with D unclear. CDR3 length: 14 residues. Germline-derived CDR1 and CDR2 are DFQATT and SNEGSKA (reference sequence). Deletions cut 2 bases from V and 6 bases from J, with 16 bases between.

The chain links TRBV11-2 to TRBJ2-6; no firm D call. This CDR3 region has 19 residues. The V end lost 1 base, the J end lost 0 bases, and 16 bases lay between the germline ends. CDR1 is SGHAT and CDR2 is FQNNGV in the germline V gene. The CDR3 DNA reads TGTGCCAGCAGCTTAGGAGGTGCCCTAACGAACTCTGGGGCCAACGTCCTGACTTTC. It yields the protein CASSLGGALTNSGANVLTF. The whole variable domain, remainder taken from reference TRBV11-2 and TRBJ2-6, is EAGVAQSPRYKIIEKRQSVAFWCNPISGHATLYWYQQILGQGPKLLIQFQNNGVVDDSQLPKDRFSAERLKGVDSTLKIQPAKLEDSAVYLCASSLGGALTNSGANVLTFGAGSRLTVL.

This clone was found a few times. The chain carries TRBV30 and TRBJ2-1; 9 bases are a match to TRBD2. From germline, CDR1 is GTSNPN and CDR2 SVGIG (reference sequence). V was pared by 6 bases and J by 7 bases, with 10 bases of the junction left unmatched. The CDR3 totals 14 residues. In DNA, the CDR3 is TGTGCCTGTACGCGGGAGGGCCTAGGGAATGAGCAGTTCTTC. This translates into CACTREGLGNEQFF.

The table lists this clone with a few counts. This sequence joins TRBV20-1 and TRBJ1-5; the D is unclear. CDR3 length: 13 residues. With 1 base removed from V and 8 bases from J, the gap between germline ends came to 12 bases. CDR1 DFQATT and CDR2 SNEGSKA come from the germline V gene (reference sequence). CDR3 region: CSARGGGMEPQHF. CDR3 in DNA: TGCAGTGCTAGAGGGGGTGGTATGGAGCCCCAGCATTTT.

This clone was seen a few times. The chain is built from TRBV15 and TRBJ2-7; D is unclear. Germline lookup yields CDR1 LNHNV and CDR2 YYDKDF (reference sequence). V lost 1 base and J 5 bases, leaving 9 bases between the germline ends. This CDR3 spans 13 amino acids. CDR3: CATSRGRINEQYF. As DNA, the CDR3 is TGTGCCACCAGCAGAGGACGGATAAACGAGCAGTACTTC.